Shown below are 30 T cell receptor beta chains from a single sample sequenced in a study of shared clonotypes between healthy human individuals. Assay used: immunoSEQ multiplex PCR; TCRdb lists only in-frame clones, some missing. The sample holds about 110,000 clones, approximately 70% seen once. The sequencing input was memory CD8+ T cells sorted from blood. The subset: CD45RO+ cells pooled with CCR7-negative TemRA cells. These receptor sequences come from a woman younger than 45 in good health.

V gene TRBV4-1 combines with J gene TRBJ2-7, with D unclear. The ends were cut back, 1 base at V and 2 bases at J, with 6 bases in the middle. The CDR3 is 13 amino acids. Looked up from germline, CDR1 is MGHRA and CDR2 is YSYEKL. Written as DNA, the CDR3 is TGCGCCAGCAGCCAAGGGGCAACCTACGAGCAGTACTTC. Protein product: CASSQGATYEQYF.

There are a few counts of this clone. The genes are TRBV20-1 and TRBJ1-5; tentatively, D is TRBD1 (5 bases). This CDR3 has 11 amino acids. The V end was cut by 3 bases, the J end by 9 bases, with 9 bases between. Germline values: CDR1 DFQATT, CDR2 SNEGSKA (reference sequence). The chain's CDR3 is CSASCGGPQHF. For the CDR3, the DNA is TGCAGTGCTAGCTGTGGGGGGCCCCAGCATTTT.

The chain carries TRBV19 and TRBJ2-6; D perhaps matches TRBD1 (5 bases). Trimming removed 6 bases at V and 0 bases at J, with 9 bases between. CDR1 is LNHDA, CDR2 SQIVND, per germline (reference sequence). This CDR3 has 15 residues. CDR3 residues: CASRQDNSGANVLTF. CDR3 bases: TGTGCCAGTAGACAGGACAACTCTGGGGCCAACGTCCTGACTTTC.

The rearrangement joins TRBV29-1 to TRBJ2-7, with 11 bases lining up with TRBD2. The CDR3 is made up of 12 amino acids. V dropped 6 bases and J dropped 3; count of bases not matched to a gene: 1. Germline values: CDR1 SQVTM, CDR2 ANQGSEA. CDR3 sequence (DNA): TGCAGCGTCGGGACTAGCGGCTACGAGCAGTACTTC. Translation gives CSVGTSGYEQYF.

CDR3 bases: TGCGCCAGCAGCCACAGCGAAACAGGACGAAACACTGAAGCTTTCTTT. Its protein is CASSHSETGRNTEAFF. The genes are TRBV5-1 and TRBJ1-1, with D perhaps TRBD1 (5 bases). Germline-derived CDR1 and CDR2 are SGHRS and YFSETQ. Trimming left V 4 bases short and J 2 bases short, with 18 bases between. The CDR3 loop spans 16 amino acids.

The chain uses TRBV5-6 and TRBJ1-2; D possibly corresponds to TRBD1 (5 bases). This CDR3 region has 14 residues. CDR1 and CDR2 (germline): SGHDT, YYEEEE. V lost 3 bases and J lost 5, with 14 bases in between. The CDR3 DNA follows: TGTGCCAGCAGCTGGATGACAGAACCTTATGGCTACACCTTC. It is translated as CASSWMTEPYGYTF.

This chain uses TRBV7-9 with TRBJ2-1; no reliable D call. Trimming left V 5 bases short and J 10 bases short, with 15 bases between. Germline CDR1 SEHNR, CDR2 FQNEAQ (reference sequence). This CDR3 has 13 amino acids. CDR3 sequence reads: CASSQYLDAEQFF. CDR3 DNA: TGTGCCAGCAGCCAATATCTAGATGCCGAGCAGTTCTTC.

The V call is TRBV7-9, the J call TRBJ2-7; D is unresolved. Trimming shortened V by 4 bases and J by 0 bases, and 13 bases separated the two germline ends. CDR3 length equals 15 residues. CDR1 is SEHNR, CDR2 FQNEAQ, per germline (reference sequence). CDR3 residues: CASSSPYASSYEQYF. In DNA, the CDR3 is TGTGCCAGCAGCTCCCCTTACGCCAGCTCCTACGAGCAGTACTTC.

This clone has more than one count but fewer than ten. In DNA form, the CDR3 reads TGTGCCAGCAGTGATGGTACAGGCCCGCCCCACGAGCAGTACTTC. It encodes CASSDGTGPPHEQYF. The gene calls are TRBV25-1 and TRBJ2-7, with a possible D match to TRBD1 (5 bases). Trimming removed 3 bases from V and 5 bases from J, with 17 bases in between. Germline V CDR1 and CDR2: MGHDK, SYGVNS. This CDR3 has 15 residues.

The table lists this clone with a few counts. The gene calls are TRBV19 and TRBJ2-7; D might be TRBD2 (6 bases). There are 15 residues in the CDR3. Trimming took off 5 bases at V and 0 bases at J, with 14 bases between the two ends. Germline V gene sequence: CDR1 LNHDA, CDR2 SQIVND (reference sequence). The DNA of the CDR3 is TGTGCCAGTAGTTGGGGTGCGGGAAGCTCCTACGAGCAGTACTTC. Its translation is CASSWGAGSSYEQYF.

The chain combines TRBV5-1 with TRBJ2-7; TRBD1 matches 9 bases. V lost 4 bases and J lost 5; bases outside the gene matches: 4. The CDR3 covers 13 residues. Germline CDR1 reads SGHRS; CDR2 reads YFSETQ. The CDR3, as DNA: TGCGCCAGCAGCACGGACAGGGGCCACGAGCAGTACTTC. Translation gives CASSTDRGHEQYF.

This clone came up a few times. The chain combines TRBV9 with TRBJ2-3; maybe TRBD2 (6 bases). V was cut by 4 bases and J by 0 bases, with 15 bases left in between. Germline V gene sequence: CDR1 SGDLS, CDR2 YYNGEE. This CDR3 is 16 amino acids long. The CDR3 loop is CASSPIAVTSTDTQYF. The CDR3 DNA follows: TGTGCCAGCAGCCCCATAGCGGTAACTAGCACAGATACGCAGTATTTT.

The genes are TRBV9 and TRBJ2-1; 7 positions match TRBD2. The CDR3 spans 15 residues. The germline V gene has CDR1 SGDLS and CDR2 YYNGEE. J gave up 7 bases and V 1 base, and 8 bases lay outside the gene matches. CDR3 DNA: TGTGCCAGCAGCGTAAGGGCGGGAGTTAAAAATGAGCAGTTCTTC. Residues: CASSVRAGVKNEQFF.

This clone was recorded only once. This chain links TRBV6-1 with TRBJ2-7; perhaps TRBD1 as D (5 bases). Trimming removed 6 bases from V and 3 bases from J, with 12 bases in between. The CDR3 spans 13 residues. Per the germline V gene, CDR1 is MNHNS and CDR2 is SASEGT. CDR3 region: CASRQGPGYEQYF. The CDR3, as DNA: TGTGCCAGCAGGCAGGGCCCGGGCTACGAGCAGTACTTC.

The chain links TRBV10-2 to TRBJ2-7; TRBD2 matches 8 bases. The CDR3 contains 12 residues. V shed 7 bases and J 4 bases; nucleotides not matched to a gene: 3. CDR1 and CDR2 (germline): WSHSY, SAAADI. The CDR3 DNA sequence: TGCGCCAGCACTGCTAGCGGGTACGAGCAGTACTTC. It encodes CASTASGYEQYF.

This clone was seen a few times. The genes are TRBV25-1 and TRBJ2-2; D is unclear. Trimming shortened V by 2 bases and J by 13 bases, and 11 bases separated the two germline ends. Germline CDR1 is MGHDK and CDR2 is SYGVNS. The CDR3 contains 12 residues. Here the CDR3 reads CASSELEKGLFF. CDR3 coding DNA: TGTGCCAGCAGTGAACTAGAGAAGGGGCTGTTTTTT.

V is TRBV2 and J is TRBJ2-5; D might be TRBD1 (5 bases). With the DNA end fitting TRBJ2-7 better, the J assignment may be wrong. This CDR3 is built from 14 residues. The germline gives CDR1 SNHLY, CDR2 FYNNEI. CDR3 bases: TGTGCCAGCGAGACATTGACAGACAGCTACGAGCAGTACTTC. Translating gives CASETLTDSYEQYF.

As DNA, the CDR3 is TGTGCCAGCAGCACAGGGAGAAGGTCTGTCTACGAGCAGTACTTC. This translates into CASSTGRRSVYEQYF. This rearrangement joins TRBV9 to TRBJ2-7, with D possibly TRBD1 on 6 matching bases. V lost 4 bases, J lost 3 bases, and 17 bases lay in between. Per the germline V gene, CDR1 is SGDLS and CDR2 is YYNGEE. CDR3 length: 15 amino acids.

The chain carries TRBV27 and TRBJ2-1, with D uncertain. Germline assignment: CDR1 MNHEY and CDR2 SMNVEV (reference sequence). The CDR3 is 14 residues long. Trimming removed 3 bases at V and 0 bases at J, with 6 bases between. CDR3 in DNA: TGTGCCAGCAGTTTCCAGAGCTCCTACAATGAGCAGTTCTTC. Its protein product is CASSFQSSYNEQFF.

CDR3 nucleotides: TGTGCCACCAGCAGAGGGACGTCTAGCACAGATACGCAGTATTTT. Amino acids: CATSRGTSSTDTQYF. The gene calls are TRBV15 and TRBJ2-3; D gene unclear. The CDR3 has 15 amino acids. Germline V gene data show CDR1 as LNHNV and CDR2 as YYDKDF (reference sequence). V lost 1 base and J 0 bases, leaving 8 bases between the germline ends.

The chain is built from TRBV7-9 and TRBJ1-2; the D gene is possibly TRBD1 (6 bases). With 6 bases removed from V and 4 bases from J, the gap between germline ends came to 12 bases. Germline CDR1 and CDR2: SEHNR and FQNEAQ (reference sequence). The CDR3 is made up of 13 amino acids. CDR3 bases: TGTGCCAGCAGTTGGGACAACCGCTATGGCTACACCTTC. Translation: CASSWDNRYGYTF.

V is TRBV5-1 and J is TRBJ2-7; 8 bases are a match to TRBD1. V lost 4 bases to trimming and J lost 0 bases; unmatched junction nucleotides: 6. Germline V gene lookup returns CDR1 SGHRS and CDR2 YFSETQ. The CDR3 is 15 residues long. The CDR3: CASSHRQGSSYEQYF. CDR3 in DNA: TGCGCCAGCAGCCATCGACAGGGGAGCTCCTACGAGCAGTACTTC.

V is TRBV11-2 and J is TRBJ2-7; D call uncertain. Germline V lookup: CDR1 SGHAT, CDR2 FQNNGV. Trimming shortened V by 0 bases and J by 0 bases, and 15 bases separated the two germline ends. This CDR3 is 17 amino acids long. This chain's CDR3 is CASSLEDKRSYSYEQYF. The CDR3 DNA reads TGTGCCAGCAGCTTAGAGGATAAGCGTTCTTACTCCTACGAGCAGTACTTC.

The CDR3 here is CSVDPPRGNEKLFF. CDR3 coding DNA: TGCAGCGTTGACCCTCCGCGAGGTAATGAAAAACTGTTTTTT. The V call is TRBV29-1, the J call TRBJ1-4; D is undetermined. Trimming took off 3 bases at V and 4 bases at J, with 12 bases between the two ends. This CDR3 is 14 amino acids long. Per germline, CDR1 SQVTM and CDR2 ANQGSEA.

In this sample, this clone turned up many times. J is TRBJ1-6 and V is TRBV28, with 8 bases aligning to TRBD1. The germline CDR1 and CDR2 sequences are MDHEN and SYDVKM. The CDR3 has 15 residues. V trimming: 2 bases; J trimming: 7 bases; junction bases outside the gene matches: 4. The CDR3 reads CASSLLRGPNSPLHF. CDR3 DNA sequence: TGTGCCAGCAGTTTACTCAGGGGGCCGAATTCACCCCTCCACTTT.

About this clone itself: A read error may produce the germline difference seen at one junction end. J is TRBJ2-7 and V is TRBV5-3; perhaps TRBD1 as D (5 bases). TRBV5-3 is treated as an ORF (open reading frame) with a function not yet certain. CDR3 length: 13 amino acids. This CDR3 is CASSFQGIYEQYF. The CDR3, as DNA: TGTGCCAGCAGCTTTCAGGGAATCTACGAGCAGTACTTC.

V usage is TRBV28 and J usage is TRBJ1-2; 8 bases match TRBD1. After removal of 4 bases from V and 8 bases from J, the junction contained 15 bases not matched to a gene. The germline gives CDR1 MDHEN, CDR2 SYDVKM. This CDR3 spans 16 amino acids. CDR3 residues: CASSYRFGQGNKGYTF. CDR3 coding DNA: TGTGCCAGCAGTTACAGGTTCGGACAGGGTAATAAGGGCTACACCTTC.

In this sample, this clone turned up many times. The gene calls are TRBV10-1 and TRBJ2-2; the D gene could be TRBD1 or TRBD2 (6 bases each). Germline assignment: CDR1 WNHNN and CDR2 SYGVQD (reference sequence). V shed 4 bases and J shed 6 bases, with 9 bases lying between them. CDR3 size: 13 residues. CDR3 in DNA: TGCGCCAGCAGTGCAGGGGAGGCCGGGGAGCTGTTTTTT. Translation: CASSAGEAGELFF.

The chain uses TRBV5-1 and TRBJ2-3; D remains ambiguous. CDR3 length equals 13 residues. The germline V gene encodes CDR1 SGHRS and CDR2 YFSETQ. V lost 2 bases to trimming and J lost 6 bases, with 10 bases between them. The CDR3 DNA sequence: TGCGCCAGCAGCTTCCCCACCGCGGATACGCAGTATTTT. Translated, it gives CASSFPTADTQYF.

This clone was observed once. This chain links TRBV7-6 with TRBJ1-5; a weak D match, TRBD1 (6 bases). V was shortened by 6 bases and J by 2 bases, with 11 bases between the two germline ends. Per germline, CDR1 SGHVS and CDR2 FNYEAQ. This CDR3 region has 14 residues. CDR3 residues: CASSPQGGNQPQHF. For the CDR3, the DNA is TGTGCCAGCAGTCCACAGGGTGGCAATCAGCCCCAGCATTTT. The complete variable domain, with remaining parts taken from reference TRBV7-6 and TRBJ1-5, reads GAGVSQSPRYKVTKRGQDVALRCDPISGHVSLYWYRQALGQGPEFLTYFNYEAQQDKSGLPNDRFSAERPEGSISTLTIQRTEQRDSAMYRCASSPQGGNQPQHFGDGTRLSIL.